This T cell receptor beta chain stems from a study of blood T cell repertoires in COVID-19 (dated by TCRdb to about 2020). Turning to the overall study: Samples covering the acute and convalescent phases of COVID-19 were provided by collaborators in the United States, Italy and Spain. The prospective study material was composed of cDNA or gDNA derived from T cells, B-cell-depleted T cells, or PBMCs. A freely available public database, intended as a resource for researchers studying the immune response to SARS-CoV-2, is where the repertoires were released. Where available, HLA class I and class II types were obtained from metadata supplied by the sample provider rather than from assay-based typing. A de-identified subject ID, COVID-19 status, age in years and sex were almost always included in the sample metadata. Samples came from the ongoing ImmuneRACE study (first 160 participants) plus 1,254 subjects from 6 global collaborators. Subjects who had been exposed to COVID-19, were actively infected with it, or had recovered from it provided the deeply sampled blood TCRbeta repertoires that made up the dataset. Beyond this particular receptor, the publication reports: The amount of clinical and demographic metadata varied by source and participant and was provided uncurated.

The collaborating institutions used their own protocols to collect whole blood in K2EDTA tubes. Collaborator samples were shipped for TCRbeta analysis as frozen whole blood, isolated PBMCs, or DNA extracted from either sample type. Sequences KGHSH (CDR1) and LQKENI (CDR2) are obtained from the germline V gene. V ends up 3 bases short and J 1 base short, with an unmatched junction base count of 6. Reading from cysteine to phenylalanine, the CDR3 counts 15 amino acids. The retained sequence is limited to the CDR3, 45 bases, with the frame set at the first base. A word on this clone: The clone's antigen remains unknown. No base quality values were provided; no much bigger clone lies one nucleotide off.

TCRbeta CDR3 regions were amplified from genomic DNA by means of the immunoSEQ Assay, a bias-controlled multiplex PCR. As for the original processing: Within the assay, amplification of reference gene primers was used to estimate how many nucleated cells each sample contained. To quantify the absolute abundance of each unique TCRbeta CDR3 rearrangement, sequence reads were collapsed and filtered. For each sample, productive Simpson clonality was calculated as the square root of Simpson's diversity index over productive rearrangements. TCRdb provides this immuneACCESS table in a form limited to in-frame rearrangements. Some clones are lacking; in checked studies, under half of them reflect an unresolved V gene, and why the rest are absent is not known. D and trimming come from the DNA, and the V and J calls and clone size come from that table. The sample table shows 380,000 or so clones, and roughly 80% are seen once. 1.1% of the sample rests with the top ten.

The sample consisted of peripheral blood. The source of this sequence is a human donor with acute or convalescent COVID-19. The donor label of this sample is uncertain. The chain is assembled from TRBV18 and TRBJ2-7, with 7 middle bases fitting TRBD2. The CDR3 is CASSPPGRESYEQYF. The nucleotide sequence reads TGTGCCAGCTCACCCCCCGGGCGGGAGTCCTACGAGCAGTACTTC.